The text below deals with one T cell receptor beta chain. The sample is drawn from a study of blood T cells in healthy people across ages. CDR1 SGHRS and CDR2 YFSETQ come from the germline V gene. The CDR3 has 15 amino acids. The V gene lost 2 bases and the J gene lost 0 bases, with 12 bases spanning the gap. PCR was performed a second time for about 6 to 11 cycles using a sample-barcoded 5' primer and a J-beta primer mix. TCRdb processed the 5' RACE reads anew with MiXCR; each CDR3 protein has one entry. Of about 640,000 distinct CDR3 sequences in the sample, 58% are singletons; the top ten hold over 35%. Ranging in age from about 6 to 95, the donors were healthy Caucasian individuals from Russia.

This clonotype originated in a man aged 60 to 69 in good health. Sample: blood. This chain connects TRBV5-1 to TRBJ2-7; D perhaps matches TRBD2 (5 bases). CDR3 in DNA: TGCGCCAGCAGCTTCAATCTAGGGAGCTCCTACGAGCAGTACTTC. Its translation: CASSFNLGSSYEQYF.